Below, 12 T cell receptor beta chains from the same sample are listed, as sequenced in a study of CD8 T cells in ankylosing spondylitis. Study outcomes and limitations: Seemingly distinctive of ankylosing spondylitis blood was a TCR beta motif formed by eight highly homologous variants.

TCRdb recomputed calls from the 5' RACE reads with MiXCR, one row per CDR3 protein. This sample has almost 400,000 distinct CDR3 sequences; approximately 20% occur once, and the top ten carry roughly a sixth. The antigens for these receptors are not known. The sequenced sample consisted of blood, either unsorted or a sorted T cell fraction (not recorded which). These receptors came from a male donor with ankylosing spondylitis.

The rearrangement uses TRBV11-1 and TRBJ2-1; 8 nucleotides line up with TRBD2. The CDR3 has 18 amino acids. The germline CDR1 and CDR2 sequences are SGHAT and FQDESV (reference sequence). With 2 bases clipped from V and 3 bases from J, the junction kept 12 bases outside the gene matches. The CDR3 region has the DNA TGTGCCAGCAGCTTAAAGGGTTCGGCGGGGGGTTTCTACAATGAGCAGTTCTTC. As protein: CASSLKGSAGGFYNEQFF.

V usage is TRBV29-1 and J usage is TRBJ1-2, with D maybe TRBD1 (5 bases). The CDR3 extends over 14 amino acids. In germline, CDR1 is SQVTM, CDR2 ANQGSEA. Trimming left V 0 bases short and J 8 bases short, with 16 bases between. The CDR3 bases are TGCAGCGTTGAAGATCGGCGTGGACACTCCGGCTACACCTTC. Its translation: CSVEDRRGHSGYTF.

The V gene is TRBV7-8, the J gene TRBJ2-5; weak D call: TRBD1 (5 bases). Germline values: CDR1 SGHVS, CDR2 FQNEAQ. V lost 1 base and J 4 bases, leaving 10 bases between the germline ends. CDR3 length: 14 residues. The CDR3, as DNA: TGTGCCAGCAGCTTAGGCAGGGTCGGAGAGACCCAGTACTTC. Amino acids: CASSLGRVGETQYF. The full variable domain, rest sourced from reference TRBV7-8 and TRBJ2-5, is GAGVSQSPRYKVAKRGQDVALRCDPISGHVSLFWYQQALGQGPEFLTYFQNEAQLDKSGLPSDRFFAERPEGSVSTLKIQRTQQEDSAVYLCASSLGRVGETQYFGPGTRLLVL.

The chain employs TRBV7-3 and TRBJ2-7; D ambiguous. The CDR3 sequence is 15 residues long. Germline V gene lookup returns CDR1 SGHTA and CDR2 FQGTGA. The ends were cut back, 4 bases at V and 0 bases at J, with 13 bases in the middle. CDR3 coding DNA: TGTGCCAGCAGCTCCCGCCGAGTTAGCTCCTACGAGCAGTACTTC. Its translation is CASSSRRVSSYEQYF.

This clonotype was seen a handful of times. The chain employs TRBV5-5 and TRBJ2-7; weak D call: TRBD1 (6 bases). The CDR3 loop spans 15 amino acids. V was cut by 4 bases and J by 2 bases, with 16 bases left in between. In germline, CDR1 is SGHKS, CDR2 YYEKEE (reference sequence). The DNA for the CDR3 is TGTGCCAGCAGCAAACAGACAGGCCTTCCCTACGAGCAGTACTTC. Translation gives CASSKQTGLPYEQYF.

This clonotype has just a few counts. The V and J genes are TRBV30 and TRBJ1-5; D is possibly TRBD1 (5 bases). Germline CDR1 and CDR2: GTSNPN and SVGIG (reference sequence). The V and J ends lost 2 bases and 2 bases respectively, with 10 bases between them. The CDR3 runs to 14 residues. For the CDR3, the DNA is TGTGCCTGGAGTACCCAGGGAGGCAATCAGCCCCAGCATTTT. As protein: CAWSTQGGNQPQHF.

The genes are TRBV27 and TRBJ2-2, with D uncertain. The germline V gene has CDR1 MNHEY and CDR2 SMNVEV (reference sequence). This CDR3 is 14 amino acids long. V lost 5 bases and J lost 0, with 7 bases in between. CDR3 nucleotide sequence: TGTGCCAGCAGTCCCCTAACGAACACCGGGGAGCTGTTTTTT. Protein product: CASSPLTNTGELFF.

In its sample, this clonotype was seen a few times. The rearrangement links TRBV6-2 or TRBV6-3 to TRBJ2-1, with 15 bases fitting TRBD2. After removal of 5 bases from V and 7 bases from J, the junction contained 9 bases not matched to a gene. The CDR3 has 17 amino acids. Germline values: CDR1 MNHEY, CDR2 SVGEGT. CDR3 nucleotide sequence: TGTGCCAGCAGTACCCGGACTAGCGGGAGGGCCGGAAATGAGCAGTTCTTC. This gives the protein CASSTRTSGRAGNEQFF.

The J gene is TRBJ1-5, the V gene TRBV2; weak D call: TRBD1 (6 bases). The ends were cut back, 4 bases at V and 7 bases at J, with 14 bases in the middle. The CDR3 contains 14 residues. Germline V gene data show CDR1 as SNHLY and CDR2 as FYNNEI. The CDR3: CASSVVAGGQPQHF. As DNA, the CDR3 is TGTGCCAGCAGTGTCGTCGCTGGGGGCCAGCCCCAGCATTTT.

This clonotype has only a few counts. The chain combines TRBV5-8 with TRBJ2-1; a possible D gene is TRBD2 (6 bases). This CDR3 contains 15 residues. The ends were cut back, 4 bases at V and 9 bases at J, with 20 bases in the middle. The V gene's germline CDR1 is SGHTS and CDR2 YDEGEE. In nucleotides, the CDR3 is TGTGCCAGCAGCCTGGACTATCGTACCCCGATTGAGCAGTTCTTC. This translates into CASSLDYRTPIEQFF.

This clonotype has a handful of counts. The chain joins TRBV5-1 to TRBJ2-3; D is unresolved. This CDR3 contains 15 residues. The V gene's germline CDR1 is SGHRS and CDR2 YFSETQ. Trimming removed 2 bases at V and 4 bases at J, with 14 bases between. CDR3 in amino acids: CASSFVRPSSDTQYF. DNA for the CDR3: TGCGCCAGCAGCTTCGTGAGACCTTCTTCAGATACGCAGTATTTT.

A few counts support this clonotype. V and J are TRBV28 and TRBJ1-1; no definite D call. CDR1 is MDHEN and CDR2 is SYDVKM in the germline V gene. V lost 4 bases and J 1 base, leaving 13 bases between the germline ends. The CDR3 spans 15 residues. This chain's CDR3 is CASSYIGLPNTEAFF. The CDR3 DNA follows: TGTGCCAGCAGTTATATCGGACTGCCGAACACTGAAGCTTTCTTT.